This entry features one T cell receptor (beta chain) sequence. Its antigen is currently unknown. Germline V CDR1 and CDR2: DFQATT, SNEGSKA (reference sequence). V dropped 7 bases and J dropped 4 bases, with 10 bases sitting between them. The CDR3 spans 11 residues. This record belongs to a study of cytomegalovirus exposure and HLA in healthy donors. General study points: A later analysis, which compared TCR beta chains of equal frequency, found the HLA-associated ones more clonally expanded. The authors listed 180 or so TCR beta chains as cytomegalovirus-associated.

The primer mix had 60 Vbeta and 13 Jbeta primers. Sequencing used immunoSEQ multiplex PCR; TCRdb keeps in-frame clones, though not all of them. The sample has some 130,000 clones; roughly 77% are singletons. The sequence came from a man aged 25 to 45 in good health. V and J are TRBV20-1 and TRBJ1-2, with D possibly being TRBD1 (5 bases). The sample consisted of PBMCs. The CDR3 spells CSGGVGYGYTF. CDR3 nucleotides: TGCAGTGGGGGGGTCGGCTATGGCTACACCTTC.